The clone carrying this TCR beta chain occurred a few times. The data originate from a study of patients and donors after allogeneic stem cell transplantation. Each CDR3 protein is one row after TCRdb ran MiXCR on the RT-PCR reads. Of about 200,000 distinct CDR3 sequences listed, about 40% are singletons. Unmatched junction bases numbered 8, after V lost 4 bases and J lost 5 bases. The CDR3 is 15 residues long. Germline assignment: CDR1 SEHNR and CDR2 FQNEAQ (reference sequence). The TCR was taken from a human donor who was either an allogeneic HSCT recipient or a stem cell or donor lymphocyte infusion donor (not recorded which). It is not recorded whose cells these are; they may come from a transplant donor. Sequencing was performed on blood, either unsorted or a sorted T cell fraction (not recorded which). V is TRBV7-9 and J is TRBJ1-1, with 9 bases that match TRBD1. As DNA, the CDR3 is TGTGCCAGCAGCTACAGGACAGGGGAGGTGACTGAAGCTTTCTTT. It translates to CASSYRTGEVTEAFF.